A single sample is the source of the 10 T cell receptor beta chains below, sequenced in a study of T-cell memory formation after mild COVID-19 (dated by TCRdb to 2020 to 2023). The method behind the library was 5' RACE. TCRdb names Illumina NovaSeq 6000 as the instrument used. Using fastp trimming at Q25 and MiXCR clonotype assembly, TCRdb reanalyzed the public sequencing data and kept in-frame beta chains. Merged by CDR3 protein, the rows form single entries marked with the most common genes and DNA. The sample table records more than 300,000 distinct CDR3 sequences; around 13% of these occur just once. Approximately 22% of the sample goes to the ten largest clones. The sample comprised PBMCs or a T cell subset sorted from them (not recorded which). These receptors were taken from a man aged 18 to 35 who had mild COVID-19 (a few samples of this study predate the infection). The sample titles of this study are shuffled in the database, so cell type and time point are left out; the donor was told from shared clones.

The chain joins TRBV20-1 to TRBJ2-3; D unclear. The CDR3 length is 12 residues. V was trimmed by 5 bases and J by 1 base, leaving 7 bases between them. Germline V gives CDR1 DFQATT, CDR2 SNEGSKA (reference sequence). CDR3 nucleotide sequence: TGCAGTGCTGAGGACGGCACAGATACGCAGTATTTT. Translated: CSAEDGTDTQYF.

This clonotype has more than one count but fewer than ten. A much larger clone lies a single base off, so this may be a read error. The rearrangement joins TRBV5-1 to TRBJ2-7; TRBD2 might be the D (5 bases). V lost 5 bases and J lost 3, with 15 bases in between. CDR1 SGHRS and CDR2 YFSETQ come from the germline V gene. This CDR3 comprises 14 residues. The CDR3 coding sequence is TGCGCCAGCAGTCTCCCGGACTCCTTCTACGAGCAGTACTTC. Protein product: CASSLPDSFYEQYF.

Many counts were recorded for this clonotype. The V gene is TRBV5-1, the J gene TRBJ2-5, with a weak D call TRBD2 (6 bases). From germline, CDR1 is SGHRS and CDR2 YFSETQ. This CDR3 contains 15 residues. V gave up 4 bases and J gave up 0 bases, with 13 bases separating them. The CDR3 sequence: CASSTNRDYQETQYF. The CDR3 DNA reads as TGCGCCAGCAGCACTAACCGGGACTACCAAGAGACCCAGTACTTC.

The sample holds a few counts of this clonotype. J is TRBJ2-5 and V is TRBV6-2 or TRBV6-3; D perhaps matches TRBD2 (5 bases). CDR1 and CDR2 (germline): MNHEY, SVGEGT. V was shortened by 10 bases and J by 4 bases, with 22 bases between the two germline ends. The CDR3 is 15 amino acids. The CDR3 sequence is CATAKGVGDRETQYF. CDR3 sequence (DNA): TGTGCCACCGCCAAGGGAGTCGGAGACCGAGAGACCCAGTACTTC.

The chain's CDR3 is CASSQPGQGDTGELFF. The CDR3 bases are TGTGCCAGCAGTCAGCCGGGACAGGGTGACACCGGGGAGCTGTTTTTT. V is TRBV6-6 and J is TRBJ2-2; 9 bases align to TRBD1. Germline values: CDR1 MNHNY, CDR2 SVGAGI (reference sequence). CDR3 length: 16 residues. J lost 3 bases, V lost 5 bases, and 7 bases had no gene match.

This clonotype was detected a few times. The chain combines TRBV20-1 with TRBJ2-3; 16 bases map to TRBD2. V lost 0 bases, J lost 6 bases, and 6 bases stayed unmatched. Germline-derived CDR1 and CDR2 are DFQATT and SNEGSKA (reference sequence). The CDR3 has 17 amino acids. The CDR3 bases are TGCAGTGCTAGAGATCTGGGACTAGCGGGGGGGGAGGATACGCAGTATTTT. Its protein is CSARDLGLAGGEDTQYF.

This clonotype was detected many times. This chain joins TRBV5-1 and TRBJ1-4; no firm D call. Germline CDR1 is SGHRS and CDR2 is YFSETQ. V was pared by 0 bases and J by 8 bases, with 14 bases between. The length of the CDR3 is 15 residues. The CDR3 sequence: CASSLASQEGEKLFF. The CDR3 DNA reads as TGCGCCAGCAGCTTGGCCAGCCAGGAGGGAGAAAAACTGTTTTTT.

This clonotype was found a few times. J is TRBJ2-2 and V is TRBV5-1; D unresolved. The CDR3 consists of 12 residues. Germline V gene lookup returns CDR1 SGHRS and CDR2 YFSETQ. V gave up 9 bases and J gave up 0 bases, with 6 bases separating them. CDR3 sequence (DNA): TGCGCCACCACCCCGAACACCGGGGAGCTGTTTTTT. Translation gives CATTPNTGELFF.

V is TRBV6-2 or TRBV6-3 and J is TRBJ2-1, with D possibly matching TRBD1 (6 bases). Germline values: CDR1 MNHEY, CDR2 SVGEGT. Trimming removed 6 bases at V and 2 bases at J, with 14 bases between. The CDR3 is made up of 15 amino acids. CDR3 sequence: CASRTGQRTYNEQFF. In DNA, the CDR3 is TGTGCCAGCAGAACAGGGCAGAGGACCTACAATGAGCAGTTCTTC.

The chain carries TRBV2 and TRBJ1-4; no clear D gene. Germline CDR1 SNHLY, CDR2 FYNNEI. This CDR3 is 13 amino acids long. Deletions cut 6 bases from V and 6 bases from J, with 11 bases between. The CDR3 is CASSKRMDEKLFF. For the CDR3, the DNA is TGTGCCAGCAGCAAACGAATGGATGAAAAACTGTTTTTT.